The sequence of this T cell receptor beta chain was determined in a study of control samples from healthy donors and cancer patients. Notes on this clone: At one of its ends the junction is not consistent with the germline gene, which may arise from a read error.

The CDR3 has 13 amino acids. Germline assignment: CDR1 MNHEY and CDR2 SMNVEV (reference sequence). Assay used: immunoSEQ multiplex PCR; TCRdb lists only in-frame clones, some missing. The profile shows 120,000 to 150,000 clones, roughly nine tenths of them singletons. The gene calls are TRBV27 and TRBJ1-4; TRBD1 is a possible D gene (5 bases). Sample: blood. This TCR derives from a young man in good health. CDR3 in amino acids: CASSVGANEKLFF. The CDR3 nucleotides are TGTGCTAGCAGCGTTGGGGCAAATGAAAAACTGTTTTTT.